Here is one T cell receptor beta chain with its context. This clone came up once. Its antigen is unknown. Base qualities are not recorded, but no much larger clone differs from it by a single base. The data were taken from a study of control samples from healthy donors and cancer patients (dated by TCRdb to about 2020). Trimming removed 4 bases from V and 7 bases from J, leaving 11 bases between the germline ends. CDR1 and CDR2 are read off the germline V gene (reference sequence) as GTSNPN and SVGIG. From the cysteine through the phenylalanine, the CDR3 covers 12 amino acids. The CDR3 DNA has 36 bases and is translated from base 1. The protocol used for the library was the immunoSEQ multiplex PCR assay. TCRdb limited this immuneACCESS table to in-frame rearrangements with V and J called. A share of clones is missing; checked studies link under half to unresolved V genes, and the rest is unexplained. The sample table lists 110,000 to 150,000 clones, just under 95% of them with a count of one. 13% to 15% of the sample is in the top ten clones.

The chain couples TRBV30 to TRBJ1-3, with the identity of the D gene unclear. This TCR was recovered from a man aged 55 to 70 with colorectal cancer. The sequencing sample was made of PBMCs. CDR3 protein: CAWNLPGNTIYF. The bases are TGTGCCTGGAACCTCCCCGGGAACACCATATATTTT.